This T cell receptor beta chain appears in the sequencing data of a study of beta chain features in type 1 diabetes. Regarding the study as a whole: Possible PCR preference for shorter templates applied equally to patients and controls.

On average, the one heparinised blood draw given by each donor was approximately 100 mL. CD4+ naive, central memory, regulatory and stem cell-like memory cells were sorted via CD45RO/CCR7/CD25/CD127/CD95/CD27. The sample holds a few counts of this clone. The target antigen is unknown. Germline V gene sequence: CDR1 SQVTM, CDR2 ANQGSEA. This CDR3 has 18 residues. Trimming took 3 bases from V and 3 from J; bases not matched to a gene: 20. The entirety of the isolated RNA underwent reverse transcription, so expressed TCRB transcripts were sequenced. Sequencing was performed with immunoSEQ multiplex PCR; in TCRdb, only in-frame clones are kept and a portion is missing. The data contain hundreds of thousands of clones, approximately 30% of them seen just once; the ten biggest clones take up 0.05% to 0.065%.

Source material: naive CD4+ T cells from blood. This chain joins TRBV29-1 and TRBJ2-7; 7 bases match TRBD1. The clonotype originates from a man aged 18 to 29 in good health. CDR3 in DNA: TGCAGCGTTGAGCAGGCCAGGGGGTCAAATGGAGGCCTCTACGAGCAGTACTTC. Its translation: CSVEQARGSNGGLYEQYF.